Shown below are 31 T cell receptor beta chains from a single sample sequenced in a study of blood T cell repertoires in COVID-19. This table comes from immunoSEQ multiplex PCR, and its TCRdb copy is limited to in-frame clones, with some not included. The repertoire holds around 190,000 clones, with around 90% as singletons. Sequencing was carried out using PBMCs or T cells enriched from blood (not recorded which). The receptor source for this set is a young woman who had recovered from COVID-19.

The chain combines TRBV19 with TRBJ1-5; D is possibly TRBD1 (5 bases). V was pared by 5 bases and J by 2 bases, with 16 bases between. CDR3 size: 16 residues. CDR1 is LNHDA and CDR2 is SQIVND in the germline V gene (reference sequence). In DNA form, the CDR3 reads TGTGCCAGTAGTTTGGAGGGACCATTGGGCAATCAGCCCCAGCATTTT. It yields the protein CASSLEGPLGNQPQHF.

V gene TRBV29-1 combines with J gene TRBJ2-3, with 7 bases identical to TRBD2. CDR1 and CDR2 from the germline V gene are SQVTM and ANQGSEA. The CDR3 has 13 residues. V lost 1 base to trimming and J lost 9 bases; unmatched junction nucleotides: 7. CDR3 residues: CSVEVGWGGTQYF. DNA of the CDR3: TGCAGCGTTGAAGTAGGTTGGGGGGGGACGCAGTATTTT.

This rearrangement joins TRBV4-1 to TRBJ2-2; 11 bases are shared with TRBD2. Per germline, CDR1 MGHRA and CDR2 YSYEKL. V was clipped by 1 base and J by 1 base; unmatched bases: 17. This CDR3 has 22 amino acids. The CDR3 region has the DNA TGCGCCAGCAGCCAAGGGCGGGGGGCGAGAACTAGCGGGGGACTGAACACCGGGGAGCTGTTTTTT. Its protein product is CASSQGRGARTSGGLNTGELFF.

The rearrangement joins TRBV11-2 to TRBJ2-7; TRBD2 might be the D (6 bases). The CDR3 loop spans 14 amino acids. V shed 2 bases and J shed 0 bases, with 8 bases lying between them. From germline, CDR1 is SGHAT and CDR2 FQNNGV. The CDR3 reads CASSLLAVSYEQYF. CDR3 DNA: TGTGCCAGCAGCTTATTAGCGGTCTCCTACGAGCAGTACTTC.

This chain joins TRBV4-2 and TRBJ2-7; 11 positions match TRBD1. This CDR3 contains 16 residues. Trimming at V came to 3 bases and at J to 1 base, leaving 5 bases not matched to a gene. Germline V gene sequence: CDR1 LGHNA, CDR2 YNFKEQ. CDR3 protein: CASSQGTGGISYEQYF. In nucleotides, the CDR3 is TGTGCCAGCAGCCAGGGGACAGGGGGGATATCCTACGAGCAGTACTTC.

J is TRBJ1-4 and V is TRBV27; D may be TRBD1 (5 bases). The CDR3 is made up of 16 amino acids. The V and J ends lost 5 bases and 0 bases respectively, with 13 bases between them. Germline CDR1 MNHEY, CDR2 SMNVEV (reference sequence). DNA of the CDR3: TGTGCCAGCAGTCTACGACAGCAAACAACTAATGAAAAACTGTTTTTT. It is translated as CASSLRQQTTNEKLFF.

The V call is TRBV11-3, the J call TRBJ1-1; D ambiguous. This CDR3 has 15 residues. Deletions cut 5 bases from V and 3 bases from J, with 16 bases between. Germline V lookup: CDR1 SGHNT, CDR2 YENEEA. The CDR3 region has the DNA TGTGCCAGCAGCGGGTGGGAGGTTTCCGACACTGAAGCTTTCTTT. This sequence encodes CASSGWEVSDTEAFF.

The V gene is TRBV21-1, the J gene TRBJ2-1; no DNA check was done on the table's D call, TRBD2. TRBV21-1 is a pseudogene segment. The CDR3 contains 17 residues. This chain's CDR3 is CASSKGEASGNYDEQFF. Written as DNA, the CDR3 is TGTGCCAGCAGCAAAGGGGAGGCTAGCGGGAATTATGATGAGCAGTTCTTC.

V is TRBV5-4 and J is TRBJ2-1; D possibly corresponds to TRBD2 (7 bases). CDR3 length equals 17 residues. V dropped 0 bases and J dropped 7 bases, with 20 bases sitting between them. CDR1 SGHNT and CDR2 YYREEE come from the germline V gene (reference sequence). The CDR3 sequence is CASSLDQGTKQPNEQFF. CDR3 nucleotides: TGTGCCAGCAGCTTGGATCAGGGGACTAAACAACCTAATGAGCAGTTCTTC.

The count of this clone is one. This chain joins TRBV27 and TRBJ1-2; D perhaps matches TRBD1 (6 bases). Germline V gives CDR1 MNHEY, CDR2 SMNVEV (reference sequence). V dropped 4 bases and J dropped 0 bases, with 24 bases sitting between them. The CDR3 covers 19 residues. The CDR3: CASSSIHLRGTRTNYGYTF. The CDR3 nucleotides read TGTGCCAGCAGTTCGATCCACCTTAGGGGGACACGGACTAACTATGGCTACACCTTC.

The chain uses TRBV6-5 and TRBJ2-1; the match to TRBD2 covers 7 bases. The CDR3 consists of 12 residues. After removal of 7 bases from V and 12 bases from J, the junction contained 9 bases not matched to a gene. Per germline, CDR1 MNHEY and CDR2 SVGAGI. The CDR3 is CASTDGGSGQFF. CDR3 nucleotide sequence: TGTGCCAGCACCGACGGGGGGTCGGGGCAGTTCTTC.

This rearrangement joins TRBV3-1 (or the pseudogene TRBV3-2) to TRBJ2-3; 10 bases agree with TRBD2. V dropped 4 bases and J dropped 2; count of bases not matched to a gene: 6. The germline CDR1 and CDR2 sequences are LGHDT and YNNKEL (reference sequence). This CDR3 spans 16 amino acids. Here the CDR3 reads CASSRRAGGTTDTQYF. The CDR3 region has the DNA TGTGCCAGCAGCCGCCGAGCGGGGGGGACCACAGATACGCAGTATTTT.

V and J are TRBV28 and TRBJ1-5, with D unresolved. Per the germline V gene, CDR1 is MDHEN and CDR2 is SYDVKM. Between the trimmed V and J ends, which lost 7 bases and 3 bases, there was a span of 16 bases. The CDR3 sequence is 15 residues long. As DNA, the CDR3 is TGTGCCAGCACCAAGCGGGCAGTCGACAATCAGCCCCAGCATTTT. It specifies CASTKRAVDNQPQHF.

The chain combines TRBV5-1 with TRBJ2-7; D perhaps matches TRBD2 (5 bases). Germline V gives CDR1 SGHRS, CDR2 YFSETQ. V shed 3 bases and J shed 5 bases, with 24 bases lying between them. The CDR3 totals 17 residues. The CDR3 spells CASSSVVWRPPEDEQYF. CDR3 DNA: TGCGCCAGCAGCTCGGTAGTATGGCGGCCCCCGGAGGACGAGCAGTACTTC. Drawing the rest from reference TRBV5-1 and TRBJ2-7, the complete variable domain is KAGVTQTPRYLIKTRGQQVTLSCSPISGHRSVSWYQQTPGQGLQFLFEYFSETQRNKGNFPGRFSGRQFSNSRSEMNVSTLELGDSALYLCASSSVVWRPPEDEQYFGPGTRLTVT.

This clone was observed once. The rearrangement joins TRBV9 to TRBJ1-2; unclear D gene. Germline values: CDR1 SGDLS, CDR2 YYNGEE. There are 15 residues in the CDR3. Trimming took 0 bases from V and 1 from J, leaving 10 bases between them. The CDR3 DNA sequence: TGTGCCAGCAGCGTAGCAGGCGACTATAACTATGGCTACACCTTC. It is translated as CASSVAGDYNYGYTF.

The chain joins TRBV4-3 to TRBJ1-6; perhaps TRBD1 as D (6 bases). This CDR3 is 12 amino acids long. Trimming cost V 5 bases and J 13 bases, with 12 bases left between them. The germline CDR1 and CDR2 sequences are LGHNA and YSLEER. The CDR3 region is CASSDTGGPLHF. DNA for the CDR3: TGCGCCAGCAGCGATACGGGGGGCCCCCTCCACTTT.

V and J are TRBV12-3 or TRBV12-4 and TRBJ2-3; the D gene is possibly TRBD1 (5 bases). This CDR3 has 13 amino acids. Between the trimmed V and J ends, which lost 5 bases and 13 bases, there was a span of 19 bases. The CDR3 here is CASSQVQDTYEYF. Written as DNA, the CDR3 is TGTGCCAGCAGTCAAGTACAGGACACCTACGAGTATTTT.

Worth noting for this clone: This CDR3 is also generated by other DNA sequences in the sample. J is TRBJ1-1 and V is TRBV10-3, with D possibly TRBD1 on 5 matching bases. V lost 0 bases and J lost 5, with 13 bases in between. Germline CDR1 reads ENHRY; CDR2 reads SYGVKD. This CDR3 region has 15 residues. The CDR3 nucleotides read TGTGCCATCAGTGAGTCGGTAGGGGTGGGGACTGAAGCTTTCTTT. This translates into CAISESVGVGTEAFF.

This rearrangement joins TRBV11-2 to TRBJ1-4; no reliable D call. Germline CDR1 is SGHAT and CDR2 is FQNNGV. The V and J ends lost 5 bases and 6 bases respectively, with 7 bases between them. This CDR3 is 12 amino acids long. The CDR3 DNA reads as TGTGCCAGCAGCAAAGAGGATGAAAAACTGTTTTTT. Translation gives CASSKEDEKLFF.

V is TRBV19 and J is TRBJ1-1; D is unresolved. In germline, CDR1 is LNHDA, CDR2 SQIVND (reference sequence). The CDR3 consists of 15 residues. V gave up 3 bases and J gave up 0 bases, with 11 bases separating them. The CDR3 is CASSMGSPLNTEAFF. CDR3 bases: TGTGCCAGTAGTATGGGCAGCCCACTGAACACTGAAGCTTTCTTT.

The chain has TRBV7-8 and TRBJ2-1, with 11 bases aligning to TRBD2. V lost 4 bases and J lost 8; bases outside the gene matches: 16. Germline CDR1 is SGHVS and CDR2 is FQNEAQ. The CDR3 runs to 18 residues. In nucleotides, the CDR3 is TGTGCCAGCAGCTCCACTAGCGGGGGACCCACTAGTTTGGATGAGCAGTTCTTC. Its protein product is CASSSTSGGPTSLDEQFF.

This chain uses TRBV5-1 with TRBJ2-7; D is perhaps TRBD1 (8 bases). The CDR3 is 16 amino acids. Germline CDR1 SGHRS, CDR2 YFSETQ. V lost 4 bases and J lost 0, with 17 bases in between. CDR3 nucleotide sequence: TGCGCCAGCAGCACCTGGGGGGGACAGGCCTCCTACGAGCAGTACTTC. This sequence encodes CASSTWGGQASYEQYF.

This chain joins TRBV7-3 and TRBJ2-1, with 9 bases lining up with TRBD2. Germline trimming cut 3 bases from V and 7 bases from J; bases unmatched to any gene: 7. This CDR3 contains 15 residues. Germline CDR1 is SGHTA and CDR2 is FQGTGA. CDR3 in DNA: TGTGCCAGCAGCTTGGCGGGAGGGAGTGTAAATGAGCAGTTCTTC. Residues: CASSLAGGSVNEQFF.

The V and J genes are TRBV28 and TRBJ2-3, with D perhaps matching TRBD1 (6 bases). V dropped 6 bases and J dropped 3 bases, with 7 bases sitting between them. The CDR3 sequence is 12 residues long. Looked up from germline, CDR1 is MDHEN and CDR2 is SYDVKM. This CDR3 is CASRRGTDTQYF. In nucleotides, the CDR3 is TGTGCCAGCAGGAGGGGGACAGATACGCAGTATTTT.

The chain couples TRBV6-4 to TRBJ1-1; 7 nucleotides match TRBD1. Germline CDR1 and CDR2: MRHNA and SNTAGT. Losses at the gene ends were 7 bases for V and 1 base for J; bases not matched to a gene: 6. The CDR3 is 14 amino acids. The CDR3 reads CASKFDRENTEAFF. The CDR3 DNA sequence: TGTGCCAGCAAATTTGACAGGGAGAACACTGAAGCTTTCTTT.

The chain carries TRBV6-2 or TRBV6-3 and TRBJ2-5; 8 nucleotides line up with TRBD2. This CDR3 has 16 residues. V lost 1 base to trimming and J lost 4 bases; unmatched junction nucleotides: 8. Looked up from germline, CDR1 is MNHEY and CDR2 is SVGEGT. CDR3 DNA: TGTGCCAGCAGTTACTATCCCTCAGCGGGGGCAGAGACCCAGTACTTC. This sequence encodes CASSYYPSAGAETQYF.

The chain combines TRBV6-5 with TRBJ1-5; 9 bases match TRBD1. V was pared by 10 bases and J by 5 bases, with 9 bases of the junction left unmatched. There are 14 residues in the CDR3. The germline gives CDR1 MNHEY, CDR2 SVGAGI. The DNA for the CDR3 is TGTGCCACCAAACAGGGGGCTGAAGATCAGCCCCAGCATTTT. This codes for CATKQGAEDQPQHF.

The chain uses TRBV7-2 and TRBJ1-2; 10 bases are a match to TRBD1. Per germline, CDR1 SGHTA and CDR2 FQGNSA. CDR3 length equals 17 residues. J gave up 5 bases and V 2 bases, and 11 bases lay outside the gene matches. The CDR3 region is CASSLTLGQGDSYGYTF. In nucleotides, the CDR3 is TGTGCCAGCAGCTTAACCCTCGGACAGGGGGACTCTTATGGCTACACCTTC.

This clone was observed a single time. This rearrangement joins TRBV7-9 to TRBJ2-7; D is perhaps TRBD1 (6 bases). The CDR3 has 15 residues. CDR1 is SEHNR, CDR2 FQNEAQ, per germline (reference sequence). Between the trimmed V and J ends, which lost 5 bases and 2 bases, there was a span of 16 bases. Written as DNA, the CDR3 is TGTGCCAGCAGCCTTACAGGGAAGGGAGCCTACGAGCAGTACTTC. Translated: CASSLTGKGAYEQYF.

The V and J genes are TRBV6-5 and TRBJ2-1; 7 positions agree with TRBD1. Germline V gives CDR1 MNHEY, CDR2 SVGAGI. J lost 3 bases, V lost 6 bases, and 5 bases had no gene match. This CDR3 is built from 14 residues. The CDR3 here is CASSPGQLYNEQFF. In nucleotides, the CDR3 is TGTGCCAGCAGCCCGGGACAGCTCTACAATGAGCAGTTCTTC.

V is TRBV27 and J is TRBJ1-2, with D perhaps TRBD1 (5 bases). The CDR3 consists of 13 residues. V dropped 4 bases and J dropped 5 bases, with 11 bases sitting between them. In germline, CDR1 is MNHEY, CDR2 SMNVEV (reference sequence). The CDR3 here is CASSYSGGYGYTF. The CDR3 DNA is TGTGCCAGCAGTTATTCGGGGGGATATGGCTACACCTTC.